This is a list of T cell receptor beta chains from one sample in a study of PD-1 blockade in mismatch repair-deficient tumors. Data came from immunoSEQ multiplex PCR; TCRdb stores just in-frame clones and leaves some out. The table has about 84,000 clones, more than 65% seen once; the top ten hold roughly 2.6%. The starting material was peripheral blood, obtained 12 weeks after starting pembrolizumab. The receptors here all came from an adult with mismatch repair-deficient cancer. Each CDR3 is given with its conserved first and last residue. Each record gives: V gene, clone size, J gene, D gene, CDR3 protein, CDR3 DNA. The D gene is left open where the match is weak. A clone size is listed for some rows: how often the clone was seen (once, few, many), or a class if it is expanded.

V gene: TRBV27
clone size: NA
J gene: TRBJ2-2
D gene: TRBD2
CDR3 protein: CASSPFAGGRTGELFF
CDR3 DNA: TGTGCCAGCAGTCCCTTTGCGGGAGGAAGAACCGGGGAGCTGTTTTTT

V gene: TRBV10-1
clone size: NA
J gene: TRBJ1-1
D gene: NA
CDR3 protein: CASIFRVGTEAFF
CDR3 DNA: TGCGCCAGCATATTCAGGGTGGGCACTGAAGCTTTCTTT

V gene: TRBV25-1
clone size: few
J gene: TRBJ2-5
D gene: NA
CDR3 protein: CASSVVRTAAQETQYF
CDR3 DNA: TGTGCCAGCAGTGTCGTGCGGACAGCTGCTCAAGAGACCCAGTACTTC

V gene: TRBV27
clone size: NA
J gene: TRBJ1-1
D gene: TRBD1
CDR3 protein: CASWETGAKTEAFF
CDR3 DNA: TGTGCCAGCTGGGAGACAGGGGCAAAGACTGAAGCTTTCTTT

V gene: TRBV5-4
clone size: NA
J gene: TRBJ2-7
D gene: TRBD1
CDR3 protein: CASSPTTGFREQYF
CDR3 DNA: TGTGCCAGCAGCCCCACGACAGGGTTTCGCGAGCAGTACTTC

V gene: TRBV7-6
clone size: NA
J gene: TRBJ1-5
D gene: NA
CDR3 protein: CASSYSSNQPQHF
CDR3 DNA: TGTGCCAGCAGTTACAGTAGCAATCAGCCCCAGCATTTT

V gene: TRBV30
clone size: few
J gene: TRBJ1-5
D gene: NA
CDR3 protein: CAWSATGYSNQPQHF
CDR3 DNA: TGTGCCTGGAGTGCGACAGGATATAGCAATCAGCCCCAGCATTTT

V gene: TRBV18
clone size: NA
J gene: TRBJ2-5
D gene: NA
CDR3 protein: CASSPIDGRRAQETQYF
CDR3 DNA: TGTGCCAGCTCGCCCATTGATGGCCGAAGGGCCCAAGAGACCCAGTACTTC

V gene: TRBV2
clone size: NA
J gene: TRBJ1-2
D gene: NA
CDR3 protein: CASSDLYGYTF
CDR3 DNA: TGTGCCAGCAGCGACCTTTATGGCTACACCTTC

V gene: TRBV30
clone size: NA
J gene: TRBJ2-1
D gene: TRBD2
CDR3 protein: CAWSGGSFGNEQFF
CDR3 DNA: TGTGCCTGGAGTGGCGGGAGTTTTGGCAATGAGCAGTTCTTC

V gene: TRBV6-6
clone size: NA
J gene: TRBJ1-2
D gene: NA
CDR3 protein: CASSYSPNYGYTF
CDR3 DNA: TGTGCCAGCAGTTACTCGCCTAACTATGGCTACACCTTC

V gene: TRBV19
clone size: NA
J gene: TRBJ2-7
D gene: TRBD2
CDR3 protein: CASSIPGLAGSEQYF
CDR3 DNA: TGTGCCAGTAGTATCCCGGGACTAGCGGGAAGCGAGCAGTACTTC

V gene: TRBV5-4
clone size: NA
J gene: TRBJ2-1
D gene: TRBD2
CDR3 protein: CASSFTSGGVGEQFF
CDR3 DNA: TGTGCCAGCAGCTTTACTAGCGGGGGAGTTGGCGAGCAGTTCTTC

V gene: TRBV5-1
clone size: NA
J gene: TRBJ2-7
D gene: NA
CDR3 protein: CASKFGASYEQYF
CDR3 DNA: TGCGCCAGCAAATTCGGGGCCTCCTACGAGCAGTACTTC

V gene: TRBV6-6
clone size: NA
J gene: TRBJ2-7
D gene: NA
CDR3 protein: CASSDHNGSSYEQYF
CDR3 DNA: TGTGCCAGCAGTGATCATAACGGGAGCTCCTACGAGCAGTACTTC

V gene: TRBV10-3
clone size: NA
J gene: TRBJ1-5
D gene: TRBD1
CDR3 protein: CAISPGQGKFGNQPQHF
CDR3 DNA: TGTGCCATCAGTCCGGGACAGGGAAAGTTCGGCAATCAGCCCCAGCATTTT

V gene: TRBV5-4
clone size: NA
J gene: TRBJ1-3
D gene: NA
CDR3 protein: CASSLAIGGLSNGNTIYF
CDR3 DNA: TGTGCCAGCAGCTTGGCCATTGGGGGTCTTAGTAATGGAAACACCATATATTTT

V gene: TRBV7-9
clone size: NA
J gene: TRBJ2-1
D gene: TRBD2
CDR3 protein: CASSLNSGGEQFF
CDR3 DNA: TGTGCCAGCAGCTTAAATTCGGGGGGTGAGCAGTTCTTC

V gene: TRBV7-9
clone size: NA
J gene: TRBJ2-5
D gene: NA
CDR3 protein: CASSLTSASKETQYF
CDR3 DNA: TGTGCCAGCAGCTTAACCTCGGCTAGCAAAGAGACCCAGTACTTC

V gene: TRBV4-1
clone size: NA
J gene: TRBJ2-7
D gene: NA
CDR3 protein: CASSRDPSYEQYF
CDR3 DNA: TGCGCCAGCAGCCGGGACCCATCCTACGAGCAGTACTTC

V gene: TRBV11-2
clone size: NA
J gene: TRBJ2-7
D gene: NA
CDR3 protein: CASSFLGLGYEQYF
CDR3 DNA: TGTGCCAGCAGCTTCCTGGGATTGGGCTACGAGCAGTACTTC

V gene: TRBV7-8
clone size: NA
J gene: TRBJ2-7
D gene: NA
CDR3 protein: CASSLSSPASYEQYF
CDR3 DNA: TGTGCCAGCAGCCTTTCGTCTCCCGCCTCCTACGAGCAGTACTTC

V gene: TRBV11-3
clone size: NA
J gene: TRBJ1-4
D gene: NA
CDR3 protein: CASKEIKREKLFF
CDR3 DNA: TGTGCCAGCAAAGAGATCAAGAGGGAAAAACTGTTTTTT

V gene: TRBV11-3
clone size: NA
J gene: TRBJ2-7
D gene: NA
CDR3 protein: CASSDRTGPTYEQYF
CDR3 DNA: TGTGCCAGCAGCGACCGAACGGGACCGACCTACGAGCAGTACTTC

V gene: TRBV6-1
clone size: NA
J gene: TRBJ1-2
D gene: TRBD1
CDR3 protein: CASSAGTGGSSGYTF
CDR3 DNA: TGTGCCAGCAGTGCCGGGACAGGGGGCTCGAGCGGCTACACCTTC

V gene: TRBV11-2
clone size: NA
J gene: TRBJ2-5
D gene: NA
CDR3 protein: CASSRDSRETQYF
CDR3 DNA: TGTGCCAGCAGCCGGGACTCTCGGGAGACCCAGTACTTC

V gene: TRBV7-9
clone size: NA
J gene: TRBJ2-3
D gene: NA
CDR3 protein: CASSLGITDTQYF
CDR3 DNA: TGTGCCAGCAGCTTAGGGATAACAGATACGCAGTATTTT

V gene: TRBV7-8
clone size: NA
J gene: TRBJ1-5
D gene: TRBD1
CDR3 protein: CASSTGQGNQPQHF
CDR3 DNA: TGTGCCAGCAGCACGGGACAGGGTAACCAGCCCCAGCATTTT

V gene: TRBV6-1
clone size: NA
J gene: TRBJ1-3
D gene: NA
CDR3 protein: CASSSRNRNTIYF
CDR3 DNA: TGTGCCAGCAGTTCAAGGAACCGAAACACCATATATTTT

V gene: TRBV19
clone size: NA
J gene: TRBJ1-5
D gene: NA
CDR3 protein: CASSIDLGSARVLQHF
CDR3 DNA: TGTGCCAGTAGTATAGATCTGGGCTCGGCCCGTGTGCTCCAGCATTTT

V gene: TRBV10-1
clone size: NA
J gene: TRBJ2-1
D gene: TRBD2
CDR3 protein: CASIRLAPPNEQFF
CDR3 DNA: TGCGCCAGCATTCGACTAGCGCCTCCCAATGAGCAGTTCTTC

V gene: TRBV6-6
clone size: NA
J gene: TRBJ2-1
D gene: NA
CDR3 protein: CASSPGSEQFF
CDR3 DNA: TGTGCCAGCAGTCCGGGAAGTGAGCAGTTCTTC

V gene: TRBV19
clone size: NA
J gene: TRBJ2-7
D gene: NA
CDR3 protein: CASSNGYEQYF
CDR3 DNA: TGTGCCAGTAGTAACGGCTACGAGCAGTACTTC

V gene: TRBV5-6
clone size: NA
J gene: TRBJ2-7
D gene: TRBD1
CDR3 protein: CASSSATGGSYEQYF
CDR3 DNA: TGTGCCAGCAGCTCAGCGACAGGGGGCTCCTACGAGCAGTACTTC

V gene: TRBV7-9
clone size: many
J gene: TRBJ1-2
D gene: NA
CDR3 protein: CASGLGLYYGYTF
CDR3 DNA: TGTGCCAGCGGATTGGGGTTATACTATGGCTACACCTTC

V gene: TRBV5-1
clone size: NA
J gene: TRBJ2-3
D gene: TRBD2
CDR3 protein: CASSLGTSGSRGTDTQYF
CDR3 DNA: TGCGCCAGCAGCTTGGGGACTAGCGGGAGCCGGGGCACAGATACGCAGTATTTT

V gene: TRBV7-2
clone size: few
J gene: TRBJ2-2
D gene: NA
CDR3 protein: CASSGRPDGELFF
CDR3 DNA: TGTGCCAGCAGCGGTCGGCCGGACGGGGAGCTGTTTTTT

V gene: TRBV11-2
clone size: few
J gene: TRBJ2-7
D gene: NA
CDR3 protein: CASSFGRSAYEQYF
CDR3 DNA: TGTGCCAGCAGCTTCGGGAGATCCGCCTACGAGCAGTACTTC

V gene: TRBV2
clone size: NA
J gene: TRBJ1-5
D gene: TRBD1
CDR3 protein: CASSADRGSQPQHF
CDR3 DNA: TGTGCCAGCAGCGCTGACAGGGGAAGTCAGCCCCAGCATTTT

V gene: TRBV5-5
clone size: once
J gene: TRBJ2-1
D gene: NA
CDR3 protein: CASSLVGVDNEQFF
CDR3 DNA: TGTGCCAGCAGCTTGGTCGGGGTAGACAATGAGCAGTTCTTC

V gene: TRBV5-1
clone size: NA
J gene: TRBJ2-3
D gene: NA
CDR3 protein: CASSGTSTDTQYF
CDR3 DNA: TGCGCCAGCAGCGGGACTAGCACAGATACGCAGTATTTT

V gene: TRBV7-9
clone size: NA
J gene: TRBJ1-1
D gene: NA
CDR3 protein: CASSSDGPTEAFF
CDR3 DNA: TGTGCCAGCAGCTCCGACGGGCCCACTGAAGCTTTCTTT

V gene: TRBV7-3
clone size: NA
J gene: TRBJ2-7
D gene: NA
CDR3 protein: CASSPSVAGSYEQYF
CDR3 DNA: TGTGCCAGCAGCCCCTCGGTAGCCGGATCCTACGAGCAGTACTTC

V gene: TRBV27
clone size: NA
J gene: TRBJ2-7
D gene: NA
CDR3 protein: CASSLRASYEQYF
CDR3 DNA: TGTGCCAGCAGTTTAAGGGCCAGCTACGAGCAGTACTTC

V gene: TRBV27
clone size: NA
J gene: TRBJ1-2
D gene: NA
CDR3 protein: CASSWNRADGYTF
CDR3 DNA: TGTGCCAGCAGTTGGAACAGGGCAGATGGCTACACCTTC

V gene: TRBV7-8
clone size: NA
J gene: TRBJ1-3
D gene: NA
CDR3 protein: CASSMGVQHSGNTIYF
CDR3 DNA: TGTGCCAGCAGCATGGGGGTTCAGCACTCTGGAAACACCATATATTTT

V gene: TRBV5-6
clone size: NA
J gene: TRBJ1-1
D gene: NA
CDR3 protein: CASRLAGQGLNTEAFF
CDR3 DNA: TGTGCCAGCAGGCTGGCGGGACAAGGTTTGAACACTGAAGCTTTCTTT

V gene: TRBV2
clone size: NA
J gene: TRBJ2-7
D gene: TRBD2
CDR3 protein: CASRQREVSYEQYF
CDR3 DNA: TGTGCCAGCCGCCAGCGGGAGGTTTCCTACGAGCAGTACTTC

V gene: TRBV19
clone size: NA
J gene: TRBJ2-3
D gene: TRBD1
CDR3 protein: CASSIIGTASTDTQYF
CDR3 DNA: TGTGCCAGTAGTATAATCGGGACAGCTAGCACAGATACGCAGTATTTT

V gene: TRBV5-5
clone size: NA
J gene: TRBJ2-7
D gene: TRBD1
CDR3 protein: CASSLAGQGVAYYEQYF
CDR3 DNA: TGTGCCAGCAGCTTAGCGGGACAGGGTGTCGCTTACTACGAGCAGTACTTC

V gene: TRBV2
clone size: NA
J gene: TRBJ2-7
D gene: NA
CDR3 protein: CASKPGHLSYEQYF
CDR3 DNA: TGTGCCAGCAAACCGGGACACCTATCCTACGAGCAGTACTTC

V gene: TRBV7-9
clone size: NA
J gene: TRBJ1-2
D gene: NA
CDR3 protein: CASSFPGQRLYGYTF
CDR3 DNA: TGTGCCAGCAGCTTCCCCGGACAGCGACTCTATGGCTACACCTTC

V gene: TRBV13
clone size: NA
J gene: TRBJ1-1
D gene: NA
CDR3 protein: CASSLRTFNSEAFF
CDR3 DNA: TGTGCCAGCAGCTTACGCACCTTTAACTCTGAAGCTTTCTTT

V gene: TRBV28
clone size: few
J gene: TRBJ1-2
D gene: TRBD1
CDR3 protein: CASSLPSGGRSYGYTF
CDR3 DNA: TGTGCCAGCAGCCTCCCCTCAGGGGGCAGGAGCTATGGCTACACCTTC

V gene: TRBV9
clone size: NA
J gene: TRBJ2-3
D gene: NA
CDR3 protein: CASSVQGYTDTQYF
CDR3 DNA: TGTGCCAGCAGCGTACAGGGGTACACAGATACGCAGTATTTT

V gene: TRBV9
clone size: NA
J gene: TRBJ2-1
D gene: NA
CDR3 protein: CASSVAPGPEQFF
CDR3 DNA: TGTGCCAGCAGCGTAGCTCCTGGACCTGAGCAGTTCTTC

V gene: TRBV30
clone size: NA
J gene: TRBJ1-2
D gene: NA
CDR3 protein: CAWIGTLRRDRYTF
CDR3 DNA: TGTGCCTGGATCGGGACCCTCCGGAGGGATCGCTACACCTTC

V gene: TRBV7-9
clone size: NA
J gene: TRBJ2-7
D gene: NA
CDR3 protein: CASSNRETVSYEQYF
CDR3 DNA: TGTGCCAGCAGCAACCGGGAAACAGTTTCTTACGAGCAGTACTTC

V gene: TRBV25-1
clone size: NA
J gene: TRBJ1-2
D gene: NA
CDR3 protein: CASSVGGNYGHTF
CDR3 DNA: TGTGCCAGCAGTGTAGGCGGAAACTATGGCCACACCTTC

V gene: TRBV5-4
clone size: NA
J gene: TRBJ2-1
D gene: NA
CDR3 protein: CASSLAGLGLASVNEQFF
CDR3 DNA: TGTGCCAGCAGCTTGGCCGGACTGGGGCTAGCGTCAGTCAATGAGCAGTTCTTC